The TCR beta chain under discussion was sequenced for a study of OX40 agonist ivuxolimab in advanced cancers. A single count supports this clone. This table comes from immunoSEQ multiplex PCR, and its TCRdb copy is limited to in-frame clones, with some not included. The table includes roughly 35,000 clones, about 87% detected once. This CDR3 contains 14 residues. CDR1 and CDR2 from the germline V gene are SNHLY and FYNNEI. V was pared by 2 bases and J by 5 bases, with 3 bases of the junction left unmatched. This clonotype was obtained from an adult with an advanced solid tumor such as melanoma, head and neck, liver or kidney cancer. This specimen was CD4+ or CD8+ T cells sorted from blood, taken in a trial of the OX40 agonist ivuxolimab. This chain uses TRBV2 with TRBJ2-1; 7 positions agree with TRBD2. The CDR3 DNA sequence: TGTGCCAGCAGTGAAAGACTAGCAGACAATGAGCAGTTCTTC. This encodes CASSERLADNEQFF.